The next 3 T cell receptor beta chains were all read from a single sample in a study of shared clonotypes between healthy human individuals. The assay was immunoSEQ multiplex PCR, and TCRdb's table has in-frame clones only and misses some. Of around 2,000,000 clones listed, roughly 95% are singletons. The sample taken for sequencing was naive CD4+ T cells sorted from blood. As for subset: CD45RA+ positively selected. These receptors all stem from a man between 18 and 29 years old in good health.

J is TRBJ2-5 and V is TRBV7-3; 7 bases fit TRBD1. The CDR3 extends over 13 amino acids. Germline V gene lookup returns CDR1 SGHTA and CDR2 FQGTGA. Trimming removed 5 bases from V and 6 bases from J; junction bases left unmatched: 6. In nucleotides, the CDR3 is TGTGCCAGCAGCCAAGGACAGGTCCAGACCCAGTACTTC. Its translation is CASSQGQVQTQYF. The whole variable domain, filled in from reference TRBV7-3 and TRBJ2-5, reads GAGVSQTPSNKVTEKGKYVELRCDPISGHTALYWYRQSLGQGPEFLIYFQGTGAADDSGLPNDRFFAVRPEGSVSTLKIQRTERGDSAVYLCASSQGQVQTQYFGPGTRLLVL.

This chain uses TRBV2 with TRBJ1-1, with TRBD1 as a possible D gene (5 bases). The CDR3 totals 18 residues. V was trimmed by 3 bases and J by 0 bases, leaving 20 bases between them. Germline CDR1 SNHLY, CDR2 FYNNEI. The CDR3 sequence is CASSDGRGKRSMNTEAFF. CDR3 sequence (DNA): TGTGCCAGCAGTGATGGTCGGGGGAAACGGTCGATGAACACTGAAGCTTTCTTT.

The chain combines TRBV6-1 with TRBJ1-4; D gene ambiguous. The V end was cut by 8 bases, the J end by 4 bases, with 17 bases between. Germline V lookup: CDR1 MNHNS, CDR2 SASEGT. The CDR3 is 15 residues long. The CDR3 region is CASRMESRSNEKLFF. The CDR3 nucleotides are TGTGCCAGCCGAATGGAATCGCGCAGTAATGAAAAACTGTTTTTT.